The 13 T cell receptor beta chains presented below share a single source sample, sequenced in a study of T cells after yellow fever vaccination. TCRdb redid the calling of the 5' RACE reads with MiXCR, one entry per CDR3 protein. Of about 85,000 distinct CDR3 sequences in the sample, about an eighth were seen once. Here the sequenced sample was CD8+ T cells not binding an NS4B(214-222) dextramer, sorted from PBMCs, taken about 20 days after the first yellow fever vaccination. These receptors were collected from a man in his late teens or twenties who received the YFV17D yellow fever vaccine.

This clonotype was observed a few times. The rearrangement joins TRBV7-6 to TRBJ2-3; the D gene is possibly TRBD2 (7 bases). Germline CDR1 reads SGHVS; CDR2 reads FNYEAQ. With 5 bases removed from V and 4 bases from J, the gap between germline ends came to 13 bases. The CDR3 runs to 14 residues. The CDR3 loop is CASSQSGGADTQYF. As DNA, the CDR3 is TGTGCCAGCAGCCAATCGGGGGGCGCAGATACGCAGTATTTT.

V and J are TRBV11-2 and TRBJ1-4; 9 bases fit TRBD1. This CDR3 has 15 residues. CDR1 is SGHAT, CDR2 FQNNGV, per germline. Trimming removed 5 bases from V and 4 bases from J; junction bases left unmatched: 5. The CDR3 nucleotides read TGTGCCAGCAGCATGGGGGACAGGGTTAATGAAAAACTGTTTTTT. Translation: CASSMGDRVNEKLFF.

This clonotype was observed a few times. The genes are TRBV6-2 or TRBV6-3 and TRBJ1-5, with 7 bases identical to TRBD1. The J segment lost 2 bases and the V segment lost 4 bases, leaving 8 bases of the junction unmatched. The CDR3 is made up of 16 amino acids. The germline gives CDR1 MNHEY, CDR2 SVGEGT. The CDR3 nucleotides read TGTGCCAGCAGTTGGGACAGCCGGTATGGCAATCAGCCCCAGCATTTT. Protein sequence: CASSWDSRYGNQPQHF.

This clonotype was counted many times. This chain joins TRBV6-5 and TRBJ1-1; 7 bases align to TRBD1. Germline assignment: CDR1 MNHEY and CDR2 SVGAGI. V shed 0 bases and J 0 bases; nucleotides not matched to a gene: 1. CDR3 length equals 15 residues. The CDR3 DNA sequence: TGTGCCAGCAGTTACTCGACAGGGATGAACACTGAAGCTTTCTTT. Amino acids: CASSYSTGMNTEAFF.

The gene calls are TRBV6-6 and TRBJ2-5; D gene unclear. The germline CDR1 and CDR2 sequences are MNHNY and SVGAGI (reference sequence). The CDR3 totals 13 residues. V lost 2 bases to trimming and J lost 3 bases, with 7 bases between them. The CDR3 DNA follows: TGTGCCAGCAGTTACCCCCTAGAAGAGACCCAGTACTTC. This encodes CASSYPLEETQYF.

There are many counts of this clonotype. The chain carries TRBV21-1 and TRBJ2-7; the table's TRBD1 call for D was not verified on the DNA. TRBV21-1 represents a pseudogene. The CDR3 is 17 amino acids. As DNA, the CDR3 is TGTGCCAGCAGCAAAATTGCGGGGCTTCGATCCCCCTACGAGCAGTACGTC. Residues: CASSKIAGLRSPYEQYV.

V usage is TRBV4-3 and J usage is TRBJ2-7; 9 bases fit TRBD1. The CDR3 covers 15 residues. The germline V gene encodes CDR1 LGHNA and CDR2 YSLEER. Trimming cost V 0 bases and J 4 bases; bases outside gene matches: 4. The CDR3 here is CASSQDYGQGYEQYV. CDR3 nucleotide sequence: TGCGCCAGCAGCCAAGATTACGGACAGGGGTACGAGCAGTACGTC.

This chain connects TRBV27 to TRBJ2-3; 11 bases agree with TRBD2. This CDR3 contains 16 residues. Germline CDR1 reads MNHEY; CDR2 reads SMNVEV (reference sequence). With 5 bases clipped from V and 0 bases from J, the junction kept 4 bases outside the gene matches. This chain's CDR3 is CASSPIAGGSTDTQYF. As DNA, the CDR3 is TGTGCCAGCAGTCCTATAGCGGGGGGGAGCACAGATACGCAGTATTTT.

This clonotype has just a few counts. J is TRBJ2-1 and V is TRBV27; D perhaps matches TRBD1 (7 bases). This CDR3 contains 16 residues. V was cut by 6 bases and J by 2 bases, with 17 bases left in between. In germline, CDR1 is MNHEY, CDR2 SMNVEV (reference sequence). The CDR3 DNA follows: TGTGCCAGCAGCTTCAGGGGGGTTCCCACCTACAATGAGCAGTTCTTC. This sequence encodes CASSFRGVPTYNEQFF.

This clonotype was picked up a small number of times. The chain combines TRBV2 with TRBJ2-2; the match to TRBD1 covers 8 bases. With V trimmed by 6 bases and J by 2 bases, 2 bases remained unmatched. The CDR3 is made up of 14 amino acids. The germline V gene encodes CDR1 SNHLY and CDR2 FYNNEI. In nucleotides, the CDR3 is TGTGCCAGCAGACAGGGGGGAAACACCGGGGAGCTGTTTTTT. It encodes CASRQGGNTGELFF.

V is TRBV20-1 and J is TRBJ1-2; 9 bases line up with TRBD1. The CDR3 spans 14 residues. With V trimmed by 2 bases and J by 3 bases, 4 bases remained unmatched. Germline V CDR1 and CDR2: DFQATT, SNEGSKA (reference sequence). This CDR3 is CSARNRDRDYGYTF. In DNA, the CDR3 is TGCAGTGCTAGAAATCGGGACAGGGACTATGGCTACACCTTC.

This chain links TRBV10-3 with TRBJ1-4; TRBD1 agrees at 8 bases. The V gene's germline CDR1 is ENHRY and CDR2 SYGVKD. CDR3 size: 14 residues. The V and J ends lost 11 bases and 0 bases, in that order; junction bases with no gene match: 5. The CDR3 coding sequence is TGTGCCGTGGGACAGGACGCAACTAATGAAAAACTGTTTTTT. Protein sequence: CAVGQDATNEKLFF.

The chain employs TRBV4-2 and TRBJ1-2; D gene uncertain. Germline CDR1 is LGHNA and CDR2 is YNFKEQ. CDR3 length: 17 amino acids. V was clipped by 0 bases and J by 4 bases, with 18 bases between them. The CDR3 sequence is CASSQDEFTADFYGYTF. In DNA, the CDR3 is TGTGCCAGCAGCCAAGATGAGTTCACTGCTGATTTCTATGGCTACACCTTC.